A selection of T cell receptor beta chains follows, all from one sample in a study of T cell changes during pregnancy in multiple sclerosis. This table comes from immunoSEQ multiplex PCR, and its TCRdb copy is limited to in-frame clones, with some not included. The data contain 35,000 to 45,000 clones, 80% to 95% of them singletons. The specimen sequenced was peripheral blood. Receptor source: a female donor with multiple sclerosis, enrolled in a pregnancy study. CDR3s include the opening cysteine and the closing phenylalanine or tryptophan. A D gene is named only where the DNA matches it firmly. The size field is filled for only some rows; it gives once, few, many or a size class.

V gene	D gene	clone size	J gene	CDR3 length	CDR3 DNA	CDR3 protein
TRBV9	NA	NA	TRBJ2-1	14	TGTGCCAGCAGCGCCCATCGCTCCACCAATGAGCAGTTCTTC	CASSAHRSTNEQFF
TRBV11-3	NA	NA	TRBJ2-2	14	TGTGCCAGCAGCCCCCAGACTGAGACCGGGGAGCTGTTTTTT	CASSPQTETGELFF
TRBV5-1	TRBD2	NA	TRBJ2-1	16	TGCGCCAGCACCGTGGAGGCGGGAGAGTCCTACAATGAGCAGTTCTTC	CASTVEAGESYNEQFF
TRBV7-9	TRBD1	NA	TRBJ2-2	16	TGTGCCAGCAGCTTATTAGGACAGGGAAACACCGGGGAGCTGTTTTTT	CASSLLGQGNTGELFF
TRBV6-1	NA	NA	TRBJ1-4	15	TGTGCCAGCAGGCCCCCGGGACCGAGTAATGAAAAACTGTTTTTT	CASRPPGPSNEKLFF
TRBV5-1	NA	NA	TRBJ2-2	12	TGCGCCAGCAGGAATATCCCCGGGGAGCTGTTTTTT	CASRNIPGELFF
TRBV4-3	TRBD1	NA	TRBJ2-2	22	TGCGCCAGCAGCCAAGAAGGTCCCAGTTACAGGGGGGTTTGGGGGATCACCGGGGAGCTGTTTTTT	CASSQEGPSYRGVWGITGELFF
TRBV11-2	NA	NA	TRBJ2-7	13	TGTGCCAGCAGCTTAGCAGGGGACTACGAGCAGTACTTC	CASSLAGDYEQYF
TRBV6-1	TRBD2	NA	TRBJ2-1	14	TGTGCCAGCAGCGGGACTAGCGAGTACAATGAGCAGTTCTTC	CASSGTSEYNEQFF
TRBV30	NA	NA	TRBJ2-3	13	TGTGCCTGGAGTGTTTTGAACTCTCAGGTGGAGTATTTT	CAWSVLNSQVEYF
TRBV7-2	TRBD2	NA	TRBJ2-7	15	TGTGCCAGCAGCCCAAGTAGCGGGAGTACCGACGAGCAGTACTTC	CASSPSSGSTDEQYF
TRBV7-9	TRBD2	NA	TRBJ2-3	14	TGTGCCGGAGAGCGGCCTAGCGGTCCCTTAGCGCAGTATTTT	CAGERPSGPLAQYF
TRBV6-5	NA	NA	TRBJ1-2	13	TGTGCCAGCAGTGCGACGGAAAACTATGGCTACACCTTC	CASSATENYGYTF
TRBV9	NA	NA	TRBJ2-2	13	TGTGCCAGCAGCACCCAAAACACCGGGGAGCTGTTTTTT	CASSTQNTGELFF
TRBV13	TRBD1	NA	TRBJ2-2	17	TGTGCCAGCAGCTTAGGCAGACAGGGGGCGAACACCGGGGAGCTGTTTTTT	CASSLGRQGANTGELFF
TRBV2	NA	NA	TRBJ2-1	12	TGTGCCAGCAGTGAAGAGGGTGATGAGCAGTTCTTC	CASSEEGDEQFF
TRBV7-9	TRBD2	NA	TRBJ2-1	18	TGTGCCAGCAGCCCACCCGCCCTCGGACTAGCGGGAGGGTATGAGCAGTTCTTC	CASSPPALGLAGGYEQFF
TRBV7-2	NA	NA	TRBJ1-5	15	TGTGCCAGCGGGCGGGGGACCAAGCAGAATCAGCCCCAGCATTTT	CASGRGTKQNQPQHF
TRBV9	NA	NA	TRBJ2-3	17	TGTGCCAGCAGCTTTTCGGGGATCCAAGCTGGCACAGATACGCAGTATTTT	CASSFSGIQAGTDTQYF
TRBV6-6	TRBD2	NA	TRBJ2-1	16	TGTGCCAGCAGTCCCCCGGGGGGGAGGGAAAACAATGAGCAGTTCTTC	CASSPPGGRENNEQFF
TRBV18	TRBD1	NA	TRBJ2-1	14	TGTGCCAGCTCACCACACAGGGGAAACAATGAGCAGTTCTTC	CASSPHRGNNEQFF
TRBV19	NA	NA	TRBJ2-2	15	TGTGCCAGTAGCGTTGGAGGCAGGGACACCGGGGAGCTGTTTTTT	CASSVGGRDTGELFF
TRBV27	TRBD1	NA	TRBJ2-2	15	TGTGCCAGCAGCCTGAGGGGGCTGGTCACCGGGGAGCTGTTTTTT	CASSLRGLVTGELFF
TRBV6-1	NA	NA	TRBJ2-3	12	TGTGCCAGCAGTCTCGCGGAAGATACGCAGTATTTT	CASSLAEDTQYF
TRBV9	NA	once	TRBJ1-1	17	TGTGCCAGCAGCCCCTACACAGGGCCCCCAGGAGACACTGAAGCTTTCTTT	CASSPYTGPPGDTEAFF
TRBV6-5	NA	NA	TRBJ2-7	14	TGTGCCAGCAGTTACTCGGCAGGTCGCTACGAGCAGTACTTC	CASSYSAGRYEQYF
TRBV6-6	NA	NA	TRBJ1-5	13	TGTGCCAGCAGTTACGACAGCAATCAGCCCCAGCATTTT	CASSYDSNQPQHF
TRBV5-4	NA	NA	TRBJ1-1	14	TGTGCCAGCAGCCCTCGAGAGGGGATTACTGAAGCTTTCTTT	CASSPREGITEAFF
TRBV19	TRBD1	NA	TRBJ2-7	14	TGTGCCAGTAATCCCGGACAGGGTGGCTACGAGCAGTACTTC	CASNPGQGGYEQYF
TRBV7-8	NA	NA	TRBJ2-7	14	TGTGCCAGCAGCATTAGAATAGACTCCTACGAGCAGTACTTC	CASSIRIDSYEQYF
TRBV11-3	NA	NA	TRBJ2-1	15	TGTGCCAGCAGCGCCCAGGGGATTCACCACAATGAGCAGTTCTTC	CASSAQGIHHNEQFF
TRBV19	NA	NA	TRBJ2-2	12	TGTGCCAGTAGTACAGACGCCGGGGAGCTGTTTTTT	CASSTDAGELFF
TRBV2	TRBD1	NA	TRBJ1-1	14	TGTGCCAGCAGTGCCGACAGGGCGAACACTGAAGCTTTCTTT	CASSADRANTEAFF
TRBV2	NA	NA	TRBJ2-1	13	TGTGCCAGCAGGGAAGGACAATACAATGAGCAGTTCTTC	CASREGQYNEQFF
TRBV2	NA	NA	TRBJ2-1	13	TGTGCCAGCAGTGATGAGGGAGGCAATGAGCAGTTCTTC	CASSDEGGNEQFF
TRBV30	NA	NA	TRBJ2-1	13	TGTGCCTGGAGTGCGGGACTTCAAAGGGGGCAGTTCTTC	CAWSAGLQRGQFF
TRBV6-6	TRBD1	NA	TRBJ2-2	15	TGTGCCAGCATCTCCGGGACAGGGCTCTCCGGGGAGCTGTTTTTT	CASISGTGLSGELFF
TRBV20-1	NA	NA	TRBJ1-4	11	TGCAGTGCTAGGACTACTGGAAAACTGTTTTTT	CSARTTGKLFF
TRBV6-1	NA	NA	TRBJ2-7	12	TGTGCCAGCAGAGAGCGGTACTACGAGCAGTACTTC	CASRERYYEQYF
TRBV6-4	NA	once	TRBJ2-2	15	TGTGCCAGCAGTGACGGGGGCGTGAACACCGGGGAGCTGTTTTTT	CASSDGGVNTGELFF
TRBV18	NA	NA	TRBJ1-3	19	TGTGCCAGCTCCCTCGGTCGGTCCTCCTACGACCTCTCTGGAAACACCATATATTTT	CASSLGRSSYDLSGNTIYF
TRBV6-6	NA	NA	TRBJ1-1	16	TGTGCCAGCTCTCGGGGGGGCGACACCTTGAACACTGAAGCTTTCTTT	CASSRGGDTLNTEAFF
TRBV6-5	NA	NA	TRBJ2-5	14	TGTGCCAGCAGCCGCGTCCCGGGCGGGGAGACCCAGTACTTC	CASSRVPGGETQYF
TRBV4-1	NA	few	TRBJ2-3	17	TGCGCCAGCAGCCAAGATCTGCGACGGAGTGACACAGATACGCAGTATTTT	CASSQDLRRSDTDTQYF
TRBV7-9	TRBD1	NA	TRBJ1-2	14	TGTGCCAGCAGATTCACAGGGGGCGCCTATGGCTACACCTTC	CASRFTGGAYGYTF
TRBV2	NA	NA	TRBJ1-2	12	TGTGCCAGCAGTGAATCAACCTATGGCTACACCTTC	CASSESTYGYTF
TRBV10-2	NA	NA	TRBJ2-1	12	TGCGCCAGCAGTGAGCTAAAAAATGAGCAGTTCTTC	CASSELKNEQFF
TRBV7-9	NA	NA	TRBJ2-7	14	TGTGCCAGCAGCTTACGGACAGACTCCTACGAGCAGTACTTC	CASSLRTDSYEQYF
TRBV19	TRBD1	NA	TRBJ1-5	16	TGTGCCAGTAGCCCCCAGGGGGGCTATAGCAATCAGCCCCAGCATTTT	CASSPQGGYSNQPQHF
TRBV11-2	TRBD2	NA	TRBJ2-1	16	TGTGCCAGCAGCCCGGGGTTAGCGGGAGTGGTAAATGAGCAGTTCTTC	CASSPGLAGVVNEQFF
TRBV5-1	NA	NA	TRBJ2-1	14	TGCGCCAGCAGCCCGGAGGTAGCCTACAATGAGCAGTTCTTC	CASSPEVAYNEQFF
TRBV11-3	NA	NA	TRBJ2-2	13	TGTGCCAGCAGCTTAGGGGTGCACGGGGAGCTGTTTTTT	CASSLGVHGELFF
TRBV6-6	NA	NA	TRBJ1-1	13	TGTGCCAGCAGTACCTCAGGACTGAAGAAAGCTTTCTTT	CASSTSGLKKAFF
TRBV20-1	NA	NA	TRBJ1-2	11	TGCAGTGCTAGGTTGGTCTATGGCTACACCTTC	CSARLVYGYTF
TRBV7-2	NA	NA	TRBJ2-7	13	TGTGCCAGCAGCTGGCGGACGGATTTAGAGCAGTACTTC	CASSWRTDLEQYF